Listed here are 4 T cell receptor beta chains from one sample, sequenced in a study of CD8 T cells in Susac syndrome. The RNA, roughly 0.45 to 1 ug, was put through reverse transcription using random hexamers. One entry per CDR3 protein results from TCRdb running MiXCR on the immunoSEQ multiplex PCR reads. This sample has about 300,000 distinct CDR3 sequences, with about 91% found just once. The sample taken for sequencing was CD8+ T cells from PBMCs. These receptors all come from a human donor with multiple sclerosis.

The chain couples TRBV7-8 to TRBJ2-1; 9 bases agree with TRBD1. The CDR3 runs 13 residues. CDR1 and CDR2 (germline): SGHVS, FQNEAQ. Losses at the gene ends were 9 bases for V and 6 bases for J; bases not matched to a gene: 6. The CDR3 nucleotides are TGTGCCAGTACCGGGACAGGGTTCAATGAGCAGTTCTTC. Its protein is CASTGTGFNEQFF.

In regard to this clonotype: The junction and the germline gene differ at one end; a read error may be behind it. This chain uses TRBV3-1 with TRBJ2-2; 7 positions agree with TRBD1. This CDR3 contains 19 residues. The V gene's germline CDR1 is LGHDT and CDR2 YNNKEL (reference sequence). The CDR3 loop is CASNQDATGAPTNTGELFF. In DNA form, the CDR3 reads TGTGCCAGCAACCAAGACGCAACAGGGGCTCCAACGAACACCGGGGAGCTGTTTTTT.

The rearrangement joins TRBV7-9 to TRBJ1-1; D remains unclear. Trimming shortened V by 4 bases and J by 6 bases, and 12 bases separated the two germline ends. Germline V gene lookup returns CDR1 SEHNR and CDR2 FQNEAQ (reference sequence). The CDR3 is 13 residues long. CDR3 protein: CASSYRADAEAFF. The DNA for the CDR3 is TGTGCCAGCAGCTACCGGGCCGATGCTGAAGCTTTCTTT.

The chain recombines TRBV5-1 with TRBJ2-1, with D tentatively TRBD1 (5 bases). Germline-derived CDR1 and CDR2 are SGHRS and YFSETQ. The CDR3 spans 14 residues. The V and J ends lost 6 bases and 0 bases respectively, with 10 bases between them. This chain's CDR3 is CASNPTGSYNEQFF. DNA for the CDR3: TGCGCCAGCAACCCAACAGGCTCCTACAATGAGCAGTTCTTC.